Listed below are T cell receptor beta chains from one sample, sequenced in a study of cytomegalovirus exposure and HLA in healthy donors. The data were produced by immunoSEQ multiplex PCR, yet TCRdb's version contains in-frame clones alone and is incomplete. The sample records fewer than 150,000 clones, about 78% being singletons. The specimen sequenced was PBMCs. These receptors all stem from a woman younger than 45 in good health and CMV-seropositive. CDR3s include the opening cysteine and the closing phenylalanine or tryptophan. The order of the fields is V gene, J gene, D gene, clone size, CDR3 protein, CDR3 DNA. A D gene is named only where the DNA matches it firmly. Clone size appears in some rows only: once, few, many, or a class for an expanded clone.

v_gene: TRBV5-5
j_gene: TRBJ2-7
d_gene: TRBD2
abundance: .
CDR3aa: CASSLALSAGGIYEQYF
CDR3nt: TGTGCCAGCAGCTTGGCCCTGAGTGCGGGGGGGATTTACGAGCAGTACTTC

v_gene: TRBV5-1
j_gene: TRBJ2-3
d_gene: TRBD2
abundance: .
CDR3aa: CASSLRGTSGSTREGGTQYF
CDR3nt: TGCGCCAGCAGCTTGCGCGGGACTAGCGGGAGCACCAGGGAAGGAGGTACGCAGTATTTT

v_gene: TRBV5-6
j_gene: TRBJ2-7
d_gene: TRBD2
abundance: .
CDR3aa: CASSKTSGDLHEQYF
CDR3nt: TGTGCCAGCAGCAAGACTAGCGGGGATCTCCACGAGCAATACTTC

v_gene: TRBV4-2
j_gene: TRBJ2-7
d_gene: .
abundance: .
CDR3aa: CASSQDRTANYEQYF
CDR3nt: TGTGCCAGCAGCCAAGACCGGACAGCTAACTACGAGCAGTACTTC

v_gene: TRBV6-4
j_gene: TRBJ2-2
d_gene: .
abundance: .
CDR3aa: CASSDSTSTGELFF
CDR3nt: TGTGCCAGCAGTGACTCGACATCAACCGGGGAGCTGTTTTTT

v_gene: TRBV27
j_gene: TRBJ1-2
d_gene: .
abundance: .
CDR3aa: CASRRGTINYGYTF
CDR3nt: TGTGCCAGCAGGAGGGGGACAATCAACTATGGCTACACCTTC

v_gene: TRBV19
j_gene: TRBJ2-3
d_gene: TRBD2
abundance: .
CDR3aa: CASLAGSTDTQYF
CDR3nt: TGTGCCAGCTTAGCGGGGAGCACAGATACGCAGTATTTT

v_gene: TRBV10-3
j_gene: TRBJ2-5
d_gene: TRBD2
abundance: .
CDR3aa: CAISGGGVETQYF
CDR3nt: TGTGCCATCAGTGGCGGGGGGGTGGAGACCCAGTACTTC

v_gene: TRBV5-4
j_gene: TRBJ1-5
d_gene: .
abundance: .
CDR3aa: CASSLEQGPNQPQHF
CDR3nt: TGTGCCAGCAGCTTGGAGCAGGGGCCAAATCAGCCCCAGCATTTT

v_gene: TRBV30
j_gene: TRBJ2-3
d_gene: .
abundance: .
CDR3aa: CAWSSGSTDTQYF
CDR3nt: TGTGCCTGGAGCAGCGGAAGCACAGATACGCAGTATTTT

v_gene: TRBV6-1
j_gene: TRBJ2-3
d_gene: .
abundance: .
CDR3aa: CASSDGSPSTDTQYF
CDR3nt: TGTGCCAGCAGCGACGGGTCCCCTAGCACAGATACGCAGTATTTT

v_gene: TRBV5-4
j_gene: TRBJ2-7
d_gene: .
abundance: .
CDR3aa: CASSLAADPGYEQYF
CDR3nt: TGTGCCAGCAGCTTGGCCGCCGACCCAGGTTACGAGCAGTACTTC

v_gene: TRBV2
j_gene: TRBJ2-1
d_gene: .
abundance: few
CDR3aa: CASSEGPYEQFF
CDR3nt: TGTGCCAGCAGCGAGGGCCCCTATGAGCAGTTCTTC

v_gene: TRBV30
j_gene: TRBJ1-1
d_gene: TRBD1
abundance: few
CDR3aa: CAWSDFPGTGLTSGEAFF
CDR3nt: TGTGCCTGGAGTGACTTCCCGGGGACAGGGCTCACTTCTGGCGAAGCTTTCTTT

v_gene: TRBV10-3
j_gene: TRBJ2-1
d_gene: TRBD2
abundance: .
CDR3aa: CAIRTSGRDYNEQFF
CDR3nt: TGTGCCATCAGGACTAGCGGGAGGGATTACAATGAGCAGTTCTTC

v_gene: TRBV14
j_gene: TRBJ1-5
d_gene: .
abundance: .
CDR3aa: CASSQVVGQPQHF
CDR3nt: TGTGCCAGCAGCCAAGTAGTCGGTCAGCCCCAGCATTTT

v_gene: TRBV30
j_gene: TRBJ2-1
d_gene: .
abundance: .
CDR3aa: CAWSPRDNNEQFF
CDR3nt: TGTGCCTGGAGTCCCCGGGACAACAATGAGCAGTTCTTC

v_gene: TRBV19
j_gene: TRBJ2-2
d_gene: TRBD1
abundance: .
CDR3aa: CASKGAPNTGELFF
CDR3nt: TGTGCCAGTAAGGGGGCCCCGAACACCGGGGAGCTGTTTTTT

v_gene: TRBV10-3
j_gene: TRBJ2-5
d_gene: TRBD2
abundance: .
CDR3aa: CAISTSGGIEETQYF
CDR3nt: TGTGCCATCTCGACTAGCGGGGGAATCGAAGAGACCCAGTACTTC

v_gene: TRBV25-1
j_gene: TRBJ2-1
d_gene: TRBD2
abundance: once
CDR3aa: CASRRTAGAYNEQFF
CDR3nt: TGTGCCAGCAGACGAACAGCGGGAGCATACAATGAGCAGTTCTTC

v_gene: TRBV13
j_gene: TRBJ1-2
d_gene: TRBD1
abundance: .
CDR3aa: CASSETGGGYTF
CDR3nt: TGTGCCAGCAGCGAGACAGGGGGCGGCTACACCTTC

v_gene: TRBV27
j_gene: TRBJ2-2
d_gene: .
abundance: .
CDR3aa: CASSAQKVSGELFF
CDR3nt: TGTGCCAGCAGTGCCCAGAAAGTCTCCGGGGAGCTGTTTTTT

v_gene: TRBV5-6
j_gene: TRBJ2-5
d_gene: .
abundance: .
CDR3aa: CASSLAAGVRQETQYF
CDR3nt: TGTGCCAGCAGCTTGGCGGCAGGGGTCCGCCAAGAGACCCAGTACTTC

v_gene: TRBV6-4
j_gene: TRBJ2-3
d_gene: .
abundance: once
CDR3aa: CASRSTGTDTQYF
CDR3nt: TGTGCCAGCAGATCGACCGGGACAGATACGCAGTATTTT

v_gene: TRBV5-1
j_gene: TRBJ2-2
d_gene: .
abundance: .
CDR3aa: CASSSLGNTGELFF
CDR3nt: TGCGCCAGCAGCTCACTAGGGAACACCGGGGAGCTGTTTTTT

v_gene: TRBV27
j_gene: TRBJ2-1
d_gene: TRBD1
abundance: many
CDR3aa: CASRTGTGRAHEQFF
CDR3nt: TGTGCCAGCAGAACCGGGACAGGCCGCGCGCATGAGCAGTTCTTC

v_gene: TRBV7-2
j_gene: TRBJ1-3
d_gene: .
abundance: .
CDR3aa: CASSGRSGNTIYF
CDR3nt: TGTGCCAGTTCAGGTCGATCTGGAAACACCATATATTTT

v_gene: TRBV6-6
j_gene: TRBJ2-7
d_gene: TRBD2
abundance: .
CDR3aa: CASRGGTSGNHEQYF
CDR3nt: TGTGCCAGCAGAGGTGGGACTAGCGGGAATCACGAGCAGTACTTC

v_gene: TRBV6-1
j_gene: TRBJ1-5
d_gene: TRBD1
abundance: .
CDR3aa: CASSERDREYSNQPQHF
CDR3nt: TGTGCCAGCAGTGAAAGGGACAGGGAGTATAGCAATCAGCCCCAGCATTTT

v_gene: TRBV25-1
j_gene: TRBJ2-7
d_gene: TRBD1
abundance: .
CDR3aa: CASRRQGSSYEQYF
CDR3nt: TGTGCCAGCAGAAGACAGGGCTCCTCCTACGAGCAGTACTTC

v_gene: TRBV19
j_gene: TRBJ1-4
d_gene: TRBD1
abundance: .
CDR3aa: CASSSWGQGVEKLFF
CDR3nt: TGTGCCAGTAGTTCCTGGGGACAGGGAGTGGAAAAACTGTTTTTT

v_gene: TRBV10-3
j_gene: TRBJ1-1
d_gene: TRBD1
abundance: few
CDR3aa: CAIRFRDRSNTEAFF
CDR3nt: TGTGCCATCAGATTCCGGGACAGATCGAACACTGAAGCTTTCTTT

v_gene: TRBV23-1
j_gene: TRBJ1-1
d_gene: .
abundance: .
CDR3aa: CASSRGSLDTEAFF
CDR3nt: TGCGCCAGCAGTCGCGGGTCGCTTGACACTGAAGCTTTCTTT

v_gene: TRBV9
j_gene: TRBJ2-3
d_gene: .
abundance: .
CDR3aa: CASSVDGGYLLGDTQYF
CDR3nt: TGTGCCAGCAGCGTAGATGGCGGGTACCTTCTAGGGGATACGCAGTATTTT

v_gene: TRBV6-5
j_gene: TRBJ2-1
d_gene: TRBD2
abundance: .
CDR3aa: CASSYVASGSTEQFF
CDR3nt: TGTGCCAGCAGTTACGTGGCTAGCGGGAGTACTGAGCAGTTCTTC

v_gene: TRBV7-9
j_gene: TRBJ2-1
d_gene: TRBD2
abundance: .
CDR3aa: CASSLRLAGSYNEQFF
CDR3nt: TGTGCCAGCAGCTTAAGGCTAGCGGGTTCCTACAATGAGCAGTTCTTC

v_gene: TRBV30
j_gene: TRBJ1-6
d_gene: .
abundance: .
CDR3aa: CAWSVGLPGSPLHF
CDR3nt: TGTGCCTGGAGTGTGGGTTTACCGGGGTCACCCCTCCACTTT

v_gene: TRBV15
j_gene: TRBJ1-5
d_gene: .
abundance: .
CDR3aa: CATSTWAGTVRRSNQPQHF
CDR3nt: TGTGCCACCAGCACATGGGCGGGGACTGTGAGAAGGAGCAATCAGCCCCAGCATTTT

v_gene: TRBV19
j_gene: TRBJ2-7
d_gene: TRBD1
abundance: once
CDR3aa: CASRPGQRSYEQYF
CDR3nt: TGTGCCAGCAGACCGGGACAGCGGTCCTACGAGCAGTACTTC

v_gene: TRBV30
j_gene: TRBJ2-7
d_gene: .
abundance: .
CDR3aa: CAWSLQIISQSSYEQYF
CDR3nt: TGTGCCTGGAGCCTACAGATCATCTCACAAAGCTCCTACGAGCAGTACTTC

v_gene: TRBV29-1
j_gene: TRBJ1-1
d_gene: .
abundance: .
CDR3aa: CSVGRQGLTEAFF
CDR3nt: TGCAGCGTTGGTCGGCAGGGGCTAACTGAAGCTTTCTTT

v_gene: TRBV4-1
j_gene: TRBJ2-2
d_gene: TRBD2
abundance: .
CDR3aa: CASSNSGGPLAEELFF
CDR3nt: TGCGCCAGCAGCAACAGCGGGGGGCCCCTCGCCGAGGAGCTGTTTTTT

v_gene: TRBV29-1
j_gene: TRBJ1-2
d_gene: .
abundance: .
CDR3aa: CSVEEYGRGGYGYTF
CDR3nt: TGCAGCGTTGAAGAATACGGCAGGGGTGGCTATGGCTACACCTTC

v_gene: TRBV11-2
j_gene: TRBJ1-2
d_gene: .
abundance: .
CDR3aa: CASSRRATGGAEGYTF
CDR3nt: TGTGCCAGCAGCCGCCGGGCTACGGGGGGGGCAGAGGGCTACACCTTC

v_gene: TRBV12-5
j_gene: TRBJ1-5
d_gene: TRBD1
abundance: .
CDR3aa: CASGLGDSNNQPQHF
CDR3nt: TGTGCTAGTGGTTTGGGGGACAGCAACAATCAGCCCCAGCATTTT

v_gene: TRBV4-1
j_gene: TRBJ2-3
d_gene: TRBD2
abundance: .
CDR3aa: CASSRLAGVVSSTDTQYF
CDR3nt: TGCGCCAGCAGCCGACTAGCGGGAGTCGTTTCGAGCACAGATACGCAGTATTTT

v_gene: TRBV13
j_gene: TRBJ2-1
d_gene: TRBD2
abundance: .
CDR3aa: CASSERGLAVHNEQFF
CDR3nt: TGTGCCAGCAGCGAACGGGGACTAGCAGTCCACAATGAGCAGTTCTTC

v_gene: TRBV27
j_gene: TRBJ1-1
d_gene: .
abundance: .
CDR3aa: CASRPGRTANTEAFF
CDR3nt: TGTGCCAGCAGACCGGGGCGGACAGCGAACACTGAAGCTTTCTTT

v_gene: TRBV9
j_gene: TRBJ2-1
d_gene: TRBD1
abundance: .
CDR3aa: CASSVDTGGQRDEQFF
CDR3nt: TGTGCCAGCAGCGTAGATACAGGGGGCCAACGGGATGAGCAGTTCTTC

v_gene: TRBV7-2
j_gene: TRBJ2-7
d_gene: .
abundance: .
CDR3aa: CASSPGQNYEQYF
CDR3nt: TGTGCCAGCAGCCCCGGACAGAACTACGAGCAGTACTTC

v_gene: TRBV11-2
j_gene: TRBJ2-5
d_gene: TRBD2
abundance: .
CDR3aa: CASSLRRGAGVGETQYF
CDR3nt: TGTGCCAGCAGCTTACGCAGGGGAGCGGGAGTAGGAGAGACCCAGTACTTC